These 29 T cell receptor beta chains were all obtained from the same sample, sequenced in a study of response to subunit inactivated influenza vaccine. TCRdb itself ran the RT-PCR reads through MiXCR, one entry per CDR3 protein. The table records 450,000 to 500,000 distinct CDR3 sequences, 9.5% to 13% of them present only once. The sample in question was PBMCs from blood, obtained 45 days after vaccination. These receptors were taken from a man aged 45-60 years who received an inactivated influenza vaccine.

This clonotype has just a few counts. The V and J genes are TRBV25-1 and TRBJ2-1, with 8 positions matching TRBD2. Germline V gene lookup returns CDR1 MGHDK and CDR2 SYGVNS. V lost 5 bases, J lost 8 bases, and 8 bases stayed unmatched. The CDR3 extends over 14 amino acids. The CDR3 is CASSQAGASDEQFF. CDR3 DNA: TGTGCCAGCAGTCAAGCGGGGGCGAGCGATGAGCAGTTCTTC.

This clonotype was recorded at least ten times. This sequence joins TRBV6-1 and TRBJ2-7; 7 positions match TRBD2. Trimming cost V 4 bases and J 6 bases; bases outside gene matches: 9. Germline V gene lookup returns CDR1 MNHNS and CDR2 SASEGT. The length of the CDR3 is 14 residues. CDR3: CASSASVGRGEQYF. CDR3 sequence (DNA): TGTGCCAGCAGTGCTAGCGTAGGGAGGGGCGAGCAGTACTTC.

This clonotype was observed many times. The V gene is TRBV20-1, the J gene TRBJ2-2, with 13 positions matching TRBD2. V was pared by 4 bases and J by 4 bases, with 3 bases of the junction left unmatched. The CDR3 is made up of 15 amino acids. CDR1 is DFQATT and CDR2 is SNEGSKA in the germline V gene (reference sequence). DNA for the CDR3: TGCAGTGCTATGGGACTAGCGGGGCTCACCGGGGAGCTGTTTTTT. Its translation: CSAMGLAGLTGELFF.

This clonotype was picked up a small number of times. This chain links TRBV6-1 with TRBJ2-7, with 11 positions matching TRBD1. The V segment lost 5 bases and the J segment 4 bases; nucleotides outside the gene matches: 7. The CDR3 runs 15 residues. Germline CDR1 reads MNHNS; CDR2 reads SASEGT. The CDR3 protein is CASSSPGQGEYEQYF. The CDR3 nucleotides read TGTGCCAGCAGTAGTCCGGGACAGGGGGAGTACGAGCAGTACTTC.

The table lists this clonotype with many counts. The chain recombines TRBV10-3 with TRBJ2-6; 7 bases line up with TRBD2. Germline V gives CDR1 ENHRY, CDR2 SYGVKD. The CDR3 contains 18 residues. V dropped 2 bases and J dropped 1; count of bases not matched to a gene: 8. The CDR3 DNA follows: TGTGCCATCAGTGAGCGGGGGGACTATCGATCTGGGGCCAACGTCCTGACTTTC. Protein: CAISERGDYRSGANVLTF.

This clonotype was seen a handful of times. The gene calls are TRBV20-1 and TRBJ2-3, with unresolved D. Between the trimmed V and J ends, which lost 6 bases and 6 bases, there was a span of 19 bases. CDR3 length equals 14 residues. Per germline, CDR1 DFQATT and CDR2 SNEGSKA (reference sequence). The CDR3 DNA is TGCAGTGCCCCAACGTTGGGGTTGTCGGATACGCAGTATTTT. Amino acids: CSAPTLGLSDTQYF.

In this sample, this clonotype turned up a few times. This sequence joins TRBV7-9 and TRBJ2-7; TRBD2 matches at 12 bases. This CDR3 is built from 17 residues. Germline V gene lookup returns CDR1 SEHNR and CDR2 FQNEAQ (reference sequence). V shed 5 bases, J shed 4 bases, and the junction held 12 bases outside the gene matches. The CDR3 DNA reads TGTGCCAGCAGCCTGCGGACTAGCGGGATTGTTACGTACGAGCAGTACTTC. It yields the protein CASSLRTSGIVTYEQYF.

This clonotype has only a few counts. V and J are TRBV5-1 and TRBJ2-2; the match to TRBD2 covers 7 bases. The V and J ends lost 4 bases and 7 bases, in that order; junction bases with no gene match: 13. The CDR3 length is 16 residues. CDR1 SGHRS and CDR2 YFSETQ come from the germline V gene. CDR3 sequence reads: CASSTQNGRAHGELFF. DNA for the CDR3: TGCGCCAGCAGCACGCAGAATGGGAGGGCCCACGGGGAGCTGTTTTTT.

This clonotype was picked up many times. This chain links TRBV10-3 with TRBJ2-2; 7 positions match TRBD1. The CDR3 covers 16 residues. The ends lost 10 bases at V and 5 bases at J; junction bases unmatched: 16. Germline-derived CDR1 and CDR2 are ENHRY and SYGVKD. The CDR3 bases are TGTGCCACCGGGGAGTCTTCAGGGGGAAGGACCGGGGAGCTGTTTTTT. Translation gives CATGESSGGRTGELFF.

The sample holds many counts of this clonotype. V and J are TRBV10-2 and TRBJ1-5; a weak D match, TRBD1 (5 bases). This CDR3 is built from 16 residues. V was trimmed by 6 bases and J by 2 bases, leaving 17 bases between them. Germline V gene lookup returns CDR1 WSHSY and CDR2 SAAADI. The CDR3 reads CASSAGPRDGNQPQHF. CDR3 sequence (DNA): TGCGCCAGCAGCGCCGGACCCAGGGACGGCAATCAGCCCCAGCATTTT.

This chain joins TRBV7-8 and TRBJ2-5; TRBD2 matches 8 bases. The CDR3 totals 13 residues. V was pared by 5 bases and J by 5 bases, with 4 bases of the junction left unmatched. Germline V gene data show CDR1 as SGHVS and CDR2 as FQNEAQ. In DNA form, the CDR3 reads TGTGCCAGCAGCGGCTCGGGGGGGGAGACCCAGTACTTC. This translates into CASSGSGGETQYF. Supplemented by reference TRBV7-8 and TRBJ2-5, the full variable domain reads GAGVSQSPRYKVAKRGQDVALRCDPISGHVSLFWYQQALGQGPEFLTYFQNEAQLDKSGLPSDRFFAERPEGSVSTLKIQRTQQEDSAVYLCASSGSGGETQYFGPGTRLLVL.

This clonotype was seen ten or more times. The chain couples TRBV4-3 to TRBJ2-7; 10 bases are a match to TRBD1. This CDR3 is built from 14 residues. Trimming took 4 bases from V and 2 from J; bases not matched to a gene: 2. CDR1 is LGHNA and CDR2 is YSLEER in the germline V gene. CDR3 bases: TGCGCCAGCAGCCGAGGGACAGGGGCCTACGAGCAGTACTTC. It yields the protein CASSRGTGAYEQYF.

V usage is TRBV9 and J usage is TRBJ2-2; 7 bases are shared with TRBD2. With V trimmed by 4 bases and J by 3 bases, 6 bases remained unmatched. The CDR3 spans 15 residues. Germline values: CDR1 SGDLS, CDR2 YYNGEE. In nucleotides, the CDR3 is TGTGCCAGCAGCCCCCTCCGGGGGGACACCGGGGAGCTGTTTTTT. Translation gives CASSPLRGDTGELFF.

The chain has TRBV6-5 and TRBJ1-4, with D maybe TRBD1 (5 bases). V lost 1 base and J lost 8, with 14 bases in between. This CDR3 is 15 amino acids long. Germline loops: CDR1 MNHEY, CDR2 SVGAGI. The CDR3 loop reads CASSYYGGRDEKLFF. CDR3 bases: TGTGCCAGCAGTTACTATGGTGGCAGGGACGAAAAACTGTTTTTT.

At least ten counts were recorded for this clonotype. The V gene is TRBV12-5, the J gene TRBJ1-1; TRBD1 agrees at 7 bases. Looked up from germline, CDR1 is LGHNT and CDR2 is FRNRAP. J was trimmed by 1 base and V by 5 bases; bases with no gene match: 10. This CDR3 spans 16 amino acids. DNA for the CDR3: TGTGCTAGTGGTAACCGCAGGACAGGAGCGAACACTGAAGCTTTCTTT. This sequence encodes CASGNRRTGANTEAFF. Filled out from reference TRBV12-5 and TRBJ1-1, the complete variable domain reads DARVTQTPRHKVTEMGQEVTMRCQPILGHNTVFWYRQTMMQGLELLAYFRNRAPLDDSGMPKDRFSAEMPDATLATLKIQPSEPRDSAVYFCASGNRRTGANTEAFFGQGTRLTVV.

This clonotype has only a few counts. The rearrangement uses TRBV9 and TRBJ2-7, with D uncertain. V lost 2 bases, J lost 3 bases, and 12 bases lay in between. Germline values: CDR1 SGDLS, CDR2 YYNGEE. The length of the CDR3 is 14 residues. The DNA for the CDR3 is TGTGCCAGCAGCGTGGGCCCGAGCAACTACGAGCAGTACTTC. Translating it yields CASSVGPSNYEQYF.

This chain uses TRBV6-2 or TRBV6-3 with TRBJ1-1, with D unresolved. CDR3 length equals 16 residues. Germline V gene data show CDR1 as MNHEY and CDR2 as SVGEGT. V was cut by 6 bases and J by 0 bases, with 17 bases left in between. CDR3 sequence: CASSRRSGLMNTEAFF. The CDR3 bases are TGTGCCAGCAGCCGCAGATCGGGGTTAATGAACACTGAAGCTTTCTTT.

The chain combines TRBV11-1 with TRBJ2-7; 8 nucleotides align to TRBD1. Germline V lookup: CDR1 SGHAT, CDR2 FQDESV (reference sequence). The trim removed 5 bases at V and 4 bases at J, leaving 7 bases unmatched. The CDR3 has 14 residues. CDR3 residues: CASSPRTGKYEQYF. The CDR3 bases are TGTGCCAGCAGCCCACGGACAGGGAAATACGAGCAGTACTTC. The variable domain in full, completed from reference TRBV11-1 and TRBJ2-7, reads EAEVAQSPRYKITEKSQAVAFWCDPISGHATLYWYRQILGQGPELLVQFQDESVVDDSQLPKDRFSAERLKGVDSTLKIQPAELGDSAMYLCASSPRTGKYEQYFGPGTRLTVT.

CDR3 sequence: CASSLAGHNNQPQHF. The CDR3 DNA sequence: TGTGCCAGCAGTTTGGCGGGACACAATAATCAGCCCCAGCATTTT. The rearrangement joins TRBV27 to TRBJ1-5; D might be TRBD1 (6 bases). The CDR3 loop spans 15 amino acids. Germline assignment: CDR1 MNHEY and CDR2 SMNVEV (reference sequence). Trimming took 3 bases from V and 4 from J, leaving 13 bases between them.

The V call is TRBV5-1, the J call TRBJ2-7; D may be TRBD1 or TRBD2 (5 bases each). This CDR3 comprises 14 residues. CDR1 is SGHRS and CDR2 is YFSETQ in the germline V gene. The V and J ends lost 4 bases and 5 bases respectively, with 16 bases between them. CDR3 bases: TGCGCCAGCAGCGCGGCCTTTGGGGGACACGAGCAGTACTTC. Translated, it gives CASSAAFGGHEQYF.

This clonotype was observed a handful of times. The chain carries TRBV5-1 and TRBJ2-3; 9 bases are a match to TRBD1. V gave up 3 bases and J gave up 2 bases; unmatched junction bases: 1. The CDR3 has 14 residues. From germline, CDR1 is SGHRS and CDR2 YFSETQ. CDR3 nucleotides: TGCGCCAGCAGCTGGACAGGGGACACAGATACGCAGTATTTT. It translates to CASSWTGDTDTQYF.

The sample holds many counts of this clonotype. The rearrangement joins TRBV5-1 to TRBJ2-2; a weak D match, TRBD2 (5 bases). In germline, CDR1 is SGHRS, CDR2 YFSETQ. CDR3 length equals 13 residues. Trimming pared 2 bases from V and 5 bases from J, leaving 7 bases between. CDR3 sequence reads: CASSFGGTGELFF. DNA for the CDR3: TGCGCCAGCAGCTTTGGAGGAACCGGGGAGCTGTTTTTT.

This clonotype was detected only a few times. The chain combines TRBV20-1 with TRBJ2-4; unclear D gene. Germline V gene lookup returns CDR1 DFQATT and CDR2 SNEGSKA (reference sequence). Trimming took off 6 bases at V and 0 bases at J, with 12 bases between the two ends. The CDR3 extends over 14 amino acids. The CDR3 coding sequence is TGCAGTGCCCAGACGGACCTAGCCAAAAACATTCAGTACTTC. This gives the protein CSAQTDLAKNIQYF.

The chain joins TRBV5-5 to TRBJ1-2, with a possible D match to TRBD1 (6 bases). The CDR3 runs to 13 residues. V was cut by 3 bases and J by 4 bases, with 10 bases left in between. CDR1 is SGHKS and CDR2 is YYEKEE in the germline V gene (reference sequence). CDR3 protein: CASSSGQTYGYTF. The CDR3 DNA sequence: TGTGCCAGCAGCTCAGGACAGACCTATGGCTACACCTTC.

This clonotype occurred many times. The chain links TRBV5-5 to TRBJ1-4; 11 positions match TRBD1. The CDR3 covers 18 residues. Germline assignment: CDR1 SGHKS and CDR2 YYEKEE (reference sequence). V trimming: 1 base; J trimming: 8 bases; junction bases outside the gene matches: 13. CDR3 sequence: CASSLMVGTGGLREKLFF. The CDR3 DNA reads TGTGCCAGCAGCTTGATGGTTGGGACAGGGGGTCTCCGAGAAAAACTGTTTTTT.

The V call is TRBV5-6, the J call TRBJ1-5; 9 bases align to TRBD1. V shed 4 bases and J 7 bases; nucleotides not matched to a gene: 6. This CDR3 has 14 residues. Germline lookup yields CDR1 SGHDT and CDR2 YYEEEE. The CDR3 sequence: CASSRGQGSQPQHF. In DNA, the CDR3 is TGTGCCAGCAGCCGTGGACAGGGGAGCCAGCCCCAGCATTTT.

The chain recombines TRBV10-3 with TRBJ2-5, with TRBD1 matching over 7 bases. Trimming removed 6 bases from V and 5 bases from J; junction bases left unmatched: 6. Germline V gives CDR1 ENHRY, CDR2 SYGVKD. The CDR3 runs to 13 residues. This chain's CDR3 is CAISDRAGETQYF. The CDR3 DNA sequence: TGTGCCATCAGCGACAGGGCGGGTGAGACCCAGTACTTC.

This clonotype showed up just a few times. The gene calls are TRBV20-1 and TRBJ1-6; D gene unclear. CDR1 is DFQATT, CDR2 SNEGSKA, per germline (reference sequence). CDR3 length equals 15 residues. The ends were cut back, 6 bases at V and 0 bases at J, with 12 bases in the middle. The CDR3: CSAPTSSSYNSPLHF. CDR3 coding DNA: TGCAGTGCCCCTACATCGAGCTCCTATAATTCACCCCTCCACTTT.

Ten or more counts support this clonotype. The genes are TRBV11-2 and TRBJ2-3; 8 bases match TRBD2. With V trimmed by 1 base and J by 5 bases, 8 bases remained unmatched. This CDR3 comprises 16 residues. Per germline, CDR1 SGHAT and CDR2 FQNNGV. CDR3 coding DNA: TGTGCCAGCAGCTTAGGCCTGTGGACTAGCTTAGATACGCAGTATTTT. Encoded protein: CASSLGLWTSLDTQYF.